The next 8 T cell receptor beta chains were all read from a single sample in a study of blood T cell repertoires in COVID-19. TCRdb's table, derived via immunoSEQ multiplex PCR, lists solely in-frame clones and lacks some. This sample has approximately 280,000 clones, with approximately 84% found just once. Sequencing was performed on peripheral blood. Receptors originate from a human donor with COVID-19, enrolled during active disease. The donor label of this sample is uncertain.

The J gene is TRBJ1-1, the V gene TRBV6-5; 11 bases are shared with TRBD1. Germline assignment: CDR1 MNHEY and CDR2 SVGAGI. This CDR3 contains 14 residues. V lost 7 bases and J lost 3; bases outside the gene matches: 4. The CDR3 nucleotides are TGTGCCAGCATCCGGACAGGGGGCTACACTGAAGCTTTCTTT. Translating it yields CASIRTGGYTEAFF.

The genes are TRBV9 and TRBJ2-2; no clear D gene. The germline V and J ends were trimmed by 2 bases and 4 bases, with 6 bases remaining between them. In germline, CDR1 is SGDLS, CDR2 YYNGEE. The CDR3 length is 13 residues. CDR3 region: CASSVGSTGELFF. The CDR3, as DNA: TGTGCCAGCAGCGTCGGGTCCACCGGGGAGCTGTTTTTT.

The V call is TRBV4-1, the J call TRBJ2-1, with a tentative D call TRBD2 (6 bases). This CDR3 region has 16 residues. V lost 6 bases and J lost 1, with 16 bases in between. Germline V gives CDR1 MGHRA, CDR2 YSYEKL. Here the CDR3 DNA reads TGCGCCAGCAGTAGAGAAGTAGCGGCGTCCTACAATGAGCAGTTCTTC. Translation gives CASSREVAASYNEQFF.

This CDR3 reads CASSLGLAGYEQYF. In DNA, the CDR3 is TGTGCCAGCAGCTTAGGACTAGCCGGCTACGAGCAGTACTTC. The chain links TRBV7-9 to TRBJ2-7, with 7 bases aligning to TRBD2. This CDR3 has 14 residues. With V trimmed by 1 base and J by 3 bases, 3 bases remained unmatched. Germline lookup yields CDR1 SEHNR and CDR2 FQNEAQ (reference sequence).

For this clone: A read error may explain this, as a much larger clone is one base away. The rearrangement uses TRBV7-2 and TRBJ1-1; no clear D gene. V was shortened by 3 bases and J by 3 bases, with 8 bases between the two germline ends. Germline V gene sequence: CDR1 SGHTA, CDR2 FQGNSA. The CDR3 contains 13 residues. The CDR3 sequence is CASSFNSDTEAFF. CDR3 sequence (DNA): TGTGCCAGCAGCTTTAATTCGGACACTGAAGCTTTCTTT.

The V gene is TRBV7-3, the J gene TRBJ1-1, with 7 bases lining up with TRBD1. The CDR3 runs to 17 residues. Germline V gene data show CDR1 as SGHTA and CDR2 as FQGTGA. The ends lost 4 bases at V and 4 bases at J; junction bases unmatched: 15. This CDR3 reads CASSSIRRQGSGTEAFF. The CDR3 DNA is TGTGCCAGCAGCTCGATCAGACGACAGGGAAGCGGCACTGAAGCTTTCTTT.

The chain combines TRBV7-8 with TRBJ2-7; 9 nucleotides line up with TRBD2. Germline lookup yields CDR1 SGHVS and CDR2 FQNEAQ. The CDR3 extends over 15 amino acids. Germline trimming cut 1 base from V and 5 bases from J; bases unmatched to any gene: 6. CDR3 nucleotide sequence: TGTGCCAGCAGCTTAGTTGCGGGAGGGAGGAACGAGCAGTACTTC. This gives the protein CASSLVAGGRNEQYF.

The gene calls are TRBV5-6 and TRBJ2-7; D remains ambiguous. This CDR3 spans 11 amino acids. Germline CDR1 SGHDT, CDR2 YYEEEE. With 3 bases removed from V and 3 bases from J, the gap between germline ends came to 4 bases. The CDR3 DNA is TGTGCCAGCAGCTCCAACTACGAGCAGTACTTC. It specifies CASSSNYEQYF.